A single sample gave rise to the 8 T cell receptor beta chains below, sequenced in a study of shared clonotypes between healthy human individuals. TCRdb's copy holds only in-frame clones and misses some; the assay was immunoSEQ multiplex PCR. In the table there are about 2.4 million clones, approximately 90% of which are singletons. The specimen sequenced was naive CD4+ T cells sorted from blood. The subset is: CD45RA+ positively selected. The source of these receptors is a young man in good health.

V gene TRBV5-1 combines with J gene TRBJ2-1, with 7 bases matching TRBD2. CDR1 is SGHRS and CDR2 is YFSETQ in the germline V gene. This CDR3 has 16 residues. With V trimmed by 0 bases and J by 5 bases, 8 bases remained unmatched. DNA of the CDR3: TGCGCCAGCAGCTTGGCTAGCAGCGGGATCAACAATGAGCAGTTCTTC. It codes for CASSLASSGINNEQFF.

This chain links TRBV4-1 with TRBJ1-5, with a tentative D call TRBD1 (6 bases). V shed 1 base and J shed 7 bases, with 14 bases lying between them. The V gene's germline CDR1 is MGHRA and CDR2 YSYEKL. The length of the CDR3 is 15 residues. CDR3 coding DNA: TGCGCCAGCAGCCAAGTGGGGCAGGGGTGGCAGCCCCAGCATTTT. Encoded protein: CASSQVGQGWQPQHF.

The CDR3 spells CASSAGTGGPTDTQYF. In DNA, the CDR3 is TGCGCCAGCAGCGCCGGGACAGGGGGCCCCACAGATACGCAGTATTTT. This chain joins TRBV10-1 and TRBJ2-3; 12 bases map to TRBD1. This CDR3 has 16 residues. J was trimmed by 2 bases and V by 6 bases; bases with no gene match: 6. Germline V lookup: CDR1 WNHNN, CDR2 SYGVQD (reference sequence).

The chain employs TRBV19 and TRBJ1-5; the D gene is possibly TRBD1 (6 bases). This CDR3 is built from 17 residues. V lost 3 bases and J 3 bases, leaving 18 bases between the germline ends. Germline-derived CDR1 and CDR2 are LNHDA and SQIVND (reference sequence). CDR3 in amino acids: CASSIEPGGGPNQPQHF. The CDR3 DNA sequence: TGTGCCAGTAGTATTGAGCCCGGGGGGGGGCCCAATCAGCCCCAGCATTTT.

This sequence joins TRBV11-2 and TRBJ1-2; no clear D. This CDR3 contains 13 residues. The germline V and J ends were trimmed by 4 bases and 4 bases, with 10 bases remaining between them. CDR1 is SGHAT and CDR2 is FQNNGV in the germline V gene. The CDR3 sequence: CASSSAGAYGYTF. CDR3 sequence (DNA): TGTGCCAGCAGCTCCGCAGGAGCCTATGGCTACACCTTC.

The CDR3 here is CASGGQVRQGHEQYF. CDR3 coding DNA: TGTGCCAGCGGGGGGCAAGTTCGACAGGGACACGAGCAGTACTTC. The V call is TRBV2, the J call TRBJ2-7; possibly TRBD1 for D (7 bases). This CDR3 comprises 15 residues. The V gene's germline CDR1 is SNHLY and CDR2 FYNNEI. Trimming left V 8 bases short and J 5 bases short, with 22 bases between.

This chain connects TRBV4-1 to TRBJ1-2, with D perhaps TRBD1 (6 bases). Trimming removed 1 base at V and 3 bases at J, with 12 bases between. The CDR3 sequence is 15 residues long. CDR1 and CDR2 (germline): MGHRA, YSYEKL. This chain's CDR3 is CASSQGGGPYYGYTF. The DNA for the CDR3 is TGCGCCAGCAGCCAAGGGGGGGGCCCCTACTATGGCTACACCTTC.

This clone appeared once. The chain carries TRBV5-1 and TRBJ2-7; the D is unclear. Looked up from germline, CDR1 is SGHRS and CDR2 is YFSETQ. CDR3 length equals 13 residues. V lost 4 bases to trimming and J lost 0 bases, with 8 bases between them. The CDR3 DNA is TGCGCCAGCAGCCCAAGTTTCTCCTACGAGCAGTACTTC. Amino acids: CASSPSFSYEQYF.